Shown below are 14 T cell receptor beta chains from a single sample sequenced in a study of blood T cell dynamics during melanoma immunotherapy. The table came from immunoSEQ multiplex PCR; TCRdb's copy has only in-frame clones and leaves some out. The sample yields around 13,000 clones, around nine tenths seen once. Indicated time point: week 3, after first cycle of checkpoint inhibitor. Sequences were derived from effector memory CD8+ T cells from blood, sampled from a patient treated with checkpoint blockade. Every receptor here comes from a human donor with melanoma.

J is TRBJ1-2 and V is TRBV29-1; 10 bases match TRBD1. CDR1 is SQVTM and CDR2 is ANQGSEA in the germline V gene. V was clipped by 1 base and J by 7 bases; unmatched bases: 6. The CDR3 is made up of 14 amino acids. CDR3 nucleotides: TGCAGCGTTGAAGGGGGACAGGGGATGTCTGGCTACACCTTC. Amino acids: CSVEGGQGMSGYTF. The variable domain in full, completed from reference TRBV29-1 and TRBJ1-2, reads SAVISQKPSRDICQRGTSLTIQCQVDSQVTMMFWYRQQPGQSLTLIATANQGSEATYESGFVIDKFPISRPNLTFSTLTVSNMSPEDSSIYLCSVEGGQGMSGYTFGSGTRLTVV.

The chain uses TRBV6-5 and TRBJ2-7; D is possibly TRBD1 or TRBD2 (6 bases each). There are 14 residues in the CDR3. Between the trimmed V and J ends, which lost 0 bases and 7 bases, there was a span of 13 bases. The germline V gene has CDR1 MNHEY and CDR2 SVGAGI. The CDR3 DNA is TGTGCCAGCAGTTACTCGGGGGGCCCCGGTGAGCAGTACTTC. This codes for CASSYSGGPGEQYF.

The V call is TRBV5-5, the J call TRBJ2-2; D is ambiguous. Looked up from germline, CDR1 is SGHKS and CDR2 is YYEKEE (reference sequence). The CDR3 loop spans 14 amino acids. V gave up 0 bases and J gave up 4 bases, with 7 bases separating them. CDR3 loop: CASSLDTFTGELFF. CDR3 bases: TGTGCCAGCAGCTTGGATACATTCACCGGGGAGCTGTTTTTT.

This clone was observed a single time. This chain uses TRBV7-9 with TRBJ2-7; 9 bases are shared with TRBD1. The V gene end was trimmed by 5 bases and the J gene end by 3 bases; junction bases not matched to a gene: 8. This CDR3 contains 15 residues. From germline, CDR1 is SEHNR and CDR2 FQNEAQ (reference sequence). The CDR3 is CASSPARDRVYEQYF. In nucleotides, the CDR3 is TGTGCCAGCAGCCCCGCCCGGGACAGGGTCTACGAGCAGTACTTC.

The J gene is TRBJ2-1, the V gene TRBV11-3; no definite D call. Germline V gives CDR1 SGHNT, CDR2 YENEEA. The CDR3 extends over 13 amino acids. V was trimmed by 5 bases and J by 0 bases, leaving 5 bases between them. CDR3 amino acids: CASSLSSYNEQFF. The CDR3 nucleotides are TGTGCCAGCAGCCTGAGCTCCTACAATGAGCAGTTCTTC.

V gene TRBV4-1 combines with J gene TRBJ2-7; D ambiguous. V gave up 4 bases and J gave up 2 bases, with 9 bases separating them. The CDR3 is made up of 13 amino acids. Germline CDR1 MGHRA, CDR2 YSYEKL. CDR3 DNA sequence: TGCGCCAGCAGCCTTGACCATACCTACGAGCAGTACTTC. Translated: CASSLDHTYEQYF.

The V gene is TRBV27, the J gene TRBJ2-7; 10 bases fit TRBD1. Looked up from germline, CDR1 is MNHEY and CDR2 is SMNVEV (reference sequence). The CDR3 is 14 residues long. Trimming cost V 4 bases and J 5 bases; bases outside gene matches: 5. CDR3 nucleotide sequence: TGTGCCAGCAGTTCGCGACAGGGGGCGAACGAGCAGTACTTC. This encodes CASSSRQGANEQYF.

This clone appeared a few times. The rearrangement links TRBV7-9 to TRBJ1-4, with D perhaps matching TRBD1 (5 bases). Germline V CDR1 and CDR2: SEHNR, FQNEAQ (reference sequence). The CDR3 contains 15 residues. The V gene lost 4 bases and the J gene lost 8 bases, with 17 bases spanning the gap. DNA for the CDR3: TGTGCCAGCAGCTGGGGACGAGCGAACCAAGAAAAACTGTTTTTT. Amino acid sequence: CASSWGRANQEKLFF.

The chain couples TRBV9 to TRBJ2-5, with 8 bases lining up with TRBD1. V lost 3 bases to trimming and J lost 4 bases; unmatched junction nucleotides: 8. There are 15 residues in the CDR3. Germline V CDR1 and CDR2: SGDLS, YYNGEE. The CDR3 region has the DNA TGTGCCAGCAGCGAGCAGGGGGCGGTTCGAGAGACCCAGTACTTC. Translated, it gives CASSEQGAVRETQYF.

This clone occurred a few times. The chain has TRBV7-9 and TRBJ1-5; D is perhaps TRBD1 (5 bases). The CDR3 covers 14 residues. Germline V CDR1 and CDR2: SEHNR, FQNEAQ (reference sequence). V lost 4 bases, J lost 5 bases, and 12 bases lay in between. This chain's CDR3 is CASSSSWGDQPQHF. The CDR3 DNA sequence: TGTGCCAGCAGCTCCAGCTGGGGCGATCAGCCCCAGCATTTT. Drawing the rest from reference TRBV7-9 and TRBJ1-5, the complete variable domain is DTGVSQNPRHKITKRGQNVTFRCDPISEHNRLYWYRQTLGQGPEFLTYFQNEAQLEKSRLLSDRFSAERPKGSFSTLEIQRTEQGDSAMYLCASSSSWGDQPQHFGDGTRLSIL.

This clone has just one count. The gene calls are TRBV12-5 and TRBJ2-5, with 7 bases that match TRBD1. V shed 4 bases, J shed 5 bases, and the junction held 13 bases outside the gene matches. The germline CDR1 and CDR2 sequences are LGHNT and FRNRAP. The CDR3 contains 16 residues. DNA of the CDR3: TGTGCTAGTGGTTCGTCACCGGGGACAGTGGACGAGACCCAGTACTTC. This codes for CASGSSPGTVDETQYF.

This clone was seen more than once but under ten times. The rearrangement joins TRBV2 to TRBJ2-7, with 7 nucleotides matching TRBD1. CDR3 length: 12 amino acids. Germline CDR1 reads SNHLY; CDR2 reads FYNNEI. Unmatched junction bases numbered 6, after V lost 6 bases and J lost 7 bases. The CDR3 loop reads CASRTGNREQYF. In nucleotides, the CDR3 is TGTGCCAGCAGGACAGGGAACCGGGAGCAGTACTTC.

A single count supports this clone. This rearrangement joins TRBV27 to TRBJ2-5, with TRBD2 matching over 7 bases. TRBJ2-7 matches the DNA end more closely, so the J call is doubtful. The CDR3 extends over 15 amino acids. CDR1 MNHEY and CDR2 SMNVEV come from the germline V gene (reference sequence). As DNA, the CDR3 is TGTGCCAGCAGTTTATTGCGGGAGAGGAATAACGAGCAGTACTTC. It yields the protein CASSLLRERNNEQYF.

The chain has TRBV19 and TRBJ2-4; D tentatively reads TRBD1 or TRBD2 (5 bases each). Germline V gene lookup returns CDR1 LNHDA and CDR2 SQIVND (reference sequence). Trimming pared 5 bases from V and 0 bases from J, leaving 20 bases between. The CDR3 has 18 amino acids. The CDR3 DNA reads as TGTGCCAGTAGTGCCGGATTTCAGGGACCGCTAGCCAAAAACATTCAGTACTTC. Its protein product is CASSAGFQGPLAKNIQYF.